The 8 T cell receptor beta chains reported below all come from one sample, sequenced in a study of cytomegalovirus exposure and HLA in healthy donors. The PCR had 60 Vbeta and 13 Jbeta primers. The data were produced by immunoSEQ multiplex PCR, yet TCRdb's version contains in-frame clones alone and is incomplete. Among roughly 200,000 clones listed, about four fifths were seen once. Input material: PBMCs. These receptor sequences come from a female donor in good health and CMV-seronegative.

This chain links TRBV9 with TRBJ1-1; 9 nucleotides align to TRBD1. V gave up 0 bases and J gave up 5 bases; unmatched junction bases: 5. The CDR3 spans 15 residues. CDR1 and CDR2 (germline): SGDLS, YYNGEE. As DNA, the CDR3 is TGTGCCAGCAGCGTAGATGACAGGGGGTTAACTGAAGCTTTCTTT. It translates to CASSVDDRGLTEAFF.

This sequence joins TRBV5-6 and TRBJ1-5; D gene ambiguous. Between the trimmed V and J ends, which lost 4 bases and 0 bases, there was a span of 11 bases. The germline V gene encodes CDR1 SGHDT and CDR2 YYEEEE. This CDR3 has 15 residues. CDR3 bases: TGTGCCAGCAGCCGCGGATCCTATAGCAATCAGCCCCAGCATTTT. Translation: CASSRGSYSNQPQHF.

This clone was detected only a few times. The CDR3 DNA is TGCGCCAGCAGCCCCGAAGGAGAAGGTTATGGCTACACCTTC. The encoded protein is CASSPEGEGYGYTF. This chain joins TRBV5-1 and TRBJ1-2; D is ambiguous. There are 14 residues in the CDR3. The germline V and J ends were trimmed by 4 bases and 5 bases, with 15 bases remaining between them. CDR1 is SGHRS, CDR2 YFSETQ, per germline.

V usage is TRBV7-8 and J usage is TRBJ2-3; 9 bases are a match to TRBD2. The CDR3 is 16 amino acids. Germline assignment: CDR1 SGHVS and CDR2 FQNEAQ. The V and J ends lost 1 base and 2 bases, in that order; junction bases with no gene match: 4. The DNA of the CDR3 is TGTGCCAGCAGCTTAGTCGCTAGCGGGGACACAGATACGCAGTATTTT. As protein: CASSLVASGDTDTQYF.

Written as DNA, the CDR3 is TGTGCCAGCAGGGCACTAGGGTTCCCAGATACGCAGTATTTT. Translation: CASRALGFPDTQYF. V gene TRBV6-5 combines with J gene TRBJ2-3; tentative D call: TRBD2 (5 bases). CDR1 and CDR2 (germline): MNHEY, SVGAGI. The CDR3 sequence is 14 residues long. The V and J ends lost 6 bases and 4 bases respectively, with 14 bases between them.

V gene TRBV5-1 combines with J gene TRBJ2-7; 7 nucleotides align to TRBD1. V was clipped by 1 base and J by 1 base; unmatched bases: 5. This CDR3 has 15 amino acids. The germline CDR1 and CDR2 sequences are SGHRS and YFSETQ. CDR3 amino acids: CASSLLTGESYEQYF. Written as DNA, the CDR3 is TGCGCCAGCAGCTTGCTCACAGGGGAATCCTACGAGCAGTACTTC.

The chain uses TRBV5-4 and TRBJ2-3; 7 nucleotides line up with TRBD1. J lost 0 bases, V lost 5 bases, and 9 bases had no gene match. In germline, CDR1 is SGHNT, CDR2 YYREEE (reference sequence). This CDR3 region has 16 residues. CDR3 loop: CASSRQGEGSTDTQYF. CDR3 nucleotide sequence: TGTGCCAGCAGTCGACAGGGTGAGGGTAGCACAGATACGCAGTATTTT.

This sequence joins TRBV27 and TRBJ2-7; 7 positions match TRBD2. After removal of 6 bases from V and 4 bases from J, the junction contained 15 bases not matched to a gene. The length of the CDR3 is 16 residues. Germline loops: CDR1 MNHEY, CDR2 SMNVEV (reference sequence). The CDR3 region is CASSRTPTGGIYEQYF. The CDR3, as DNA: TGTGCCAGCAGCAGAACCCCGACGGGGGGTATATACGAGCAGTACTTC.